This is a list of T cell receptor beta chains from one sample in a study of cytotoxic CD8 clonotypes in ibrutinib-treated CLL. Libraries were prepared by immunoSEQ multiplex PCR; TCRdb keeps only in-frame clonotypes and omits some of them. This table has 300,000 to 400,000 clones, about 64% appearing once. Specimen: PBMCs, collected after 36 months of ibrutinib treatment. These receptors originate from a human donor with chronic lymphocytic leukemia. Both conserved end residues are part of each CDR3. D genes are given only for firm matches. Some rows have no size entry. The others give once, few or many, or a class for an expanded clone.

>NA|NA|TRBJ1-1|TRBV7-2
TGTGCCAGCAGCTTAGCCGGGGTGGTGGTCACTGAAGCTTTCTTT
CASSLAGVVVTEAFF
>NA|NA|TRBJ1-4|TRBV5-6
TGTGCCAGCAGCTTGGACAGGACGGGGTTAGATGAAAAACTGTTTTTT
CASSLDRTGLDEKLFF
>TRBD1|NA|TRBJ2-2|TRBV28
TGTGCCAGCAGTTCGACAGGGGGCCCCGGGGAGCTGTTTTTT
CASSSTGGPGELFF
>NA|NA|TRBJ1-2|TRBV2
TGTGCCAGCGGACTAGGAGGGGGTTGGTATGGCTACACCTTC
CASGLGGGWYGYTF
>NA|NA|TRBJ2-3|TRBV5-4
TGTGCCAGCAGCCTCGATACAGATACGCAGTATTTT
CASSLDTDTQYF
>NA|once|TRBJ2-4|TRBV15
TGTGCCACCAGCAGAGTAAAGTCGGCAGCCAAAAACATTCAGTACTTC
CATSRVKSAAKNIQYF
>TRBD2|NA|TRBJ2-7|TRBV29-1
TGCAGCGTTGAAGGGACTAGCGGGGGTTGGGCCTACGAGCAGTACTTC
CSVEGTSGGWAYEQYF
>TRBD2|once|TRBJ2-5|TRBV11-2
TGTGCCAGCAGCTCGGGCGGCGGGAGATTTCAGACCCAGTACTTC
CASSSGGGRFQTQYF
>NA|NA|TRBJ1-2|TRBV28
TGTGCCAGCAGTTTAAACCCCAATGGGTATGGCTACACCTTC
CASSLNPNGYGYTF
>NA|few|TRBJ2-3|TRBV7-9
TGTGCCAGCAGCTTAGGGTCCGGGACTACAGATACGCAGTATTTT
CASSLGSGTTDTQYF
>TRBD2|NA|TRBJ2-3|TRBV19
TGTGCCAGTAGTATACTAGCGGCTAGCACAGATACGCAGTATTTT
CASSILAASTDTQYF
>NA|few|TRBJ1-1|TRBV4-2
TGTGCCAGCAGCCAAGTCTTACAGGGAGGGGGTCGGACTGAAGCTTTCTTT
CASSQVLQGGGRTEAFF
>NA|NA|TRBJ1-1|TRBV18
TGTGCCAGCTCACCACGGACAGTTAGTGGGGTTGAAGCTTTCTTT
CASSPRTVSGVEAFF
>NA|NA|TRBJ2-7|TRBV5-1
TGCGCCAGCAGCTTACCCGGGGGCGGGAACGAGCAGTACTTC
CASSLPGGGNEQYF
>NA|NA|TRBJ1-1|TRBV5-1
TGCGCCAGCAGCCCCAGTGGGGGGAACACTGAAGCTTTCTTT
CASSPSGGNTEAFF
>NA|few|TRBJ1-1|TRBV11-2
TGTGCCAGCAGCTCGCACGGTGGGGGGAAGAACACTGAAGCTTTCTTT
CASSSHGGGKNTEAFF
>NA|NA|TRBJ2-7|TRBV29-1
TGCAGCGTTGTGATTCTATCCTACGAGCAGTACTTC
CSVVILSYEQYF
>NA|NA|TRBJ2-1|TRBV10-1
TGCGCCAGCAGTGACAGGGTGGGTACGGGTGAGCAGTTCTTC
CASSDRVGTGEQFF
>TRBD1|NA|TRBJ1-2|TRBV6-5
TGTGCCAGCAGTGAGGGGACAGGCGATGGCTACACCTTC
CASSEGTGDGYTF
>NA|few|TRBJ1-5|TRBV5-7
TGTGCCAGCAGCTCCCGGCAGTTTAGCAATCAGCCCCAGCATTTT
CASSSRQFSNQPQHF
>NA|NA|TRBJ2-7|TRBV5-4
TGTGCCAGCAGCGCCTTATACAGGGCCAGCGATAACTACGAGCAGTACTTC
CASSALYRASDNYEQYF
>NA|NA|TRBJ1-2|TRBV14
TGTGCCAGCAGCCAAGATGTTTGGGGGAACTATGGCTACACCTTC
CASSQDVWGNYGYTF
>TRBD1|NA|TRBJ2-5|TRBV29-1
TGCAGCGTTGAAGCTCGGACAGGGGGGTTTGGGACCCAGTACTTC
CSVEARTGGFGTQYF
>TRBD1|NA|TRBJ2-5|TRBV2
TGTGCCAGCAGGGGGGACAGGGGGCATCGGGAGACCCAGTACTTC
CASRGDRGHRETQYF